This passage covers 3 T cell receptor beta chains from one sample sequenced in a study of shared clonotypes between healthy human individuals. TCRdb's copy holds only in-frame clones and misses some; the assay was immunoSEQ multiplex PCR. The table has roughly 2,000,000 clones, around 93% seen once. Cells designated naive CD8 were CD45RO-negative and were positively selected for CCR7, with terminally differentiated effector memory CD45RA+ cells excluded. Sequenced: naive CD8+ T cells from PBMCs. The source of these receptors is a man between 18 and 29 years old in good health. Some clones in this sample may be carry-over from other donors' samples.

V and J are TRBV27 and TRBJ1-5, with a possible D match to TRBD1 (6 bases). The CDR3 loop spans 13 amino acids. Germline V gives CDR1 MNHEY, CDR2 SMNVEV (reference sequence). With 6 bases removed from V and 3 bases from J, the gap between germline ends came to 9 bases. DNA of the CDR3: TGTGCCAGCAGCGGACAGTTCAATCAGCCCCAGCATTTT. Translated: CASSGQFNQPQHF.

This chain joins TRBV7-9 and TRBJ2-2, with D possibly TRBD2 on 6 matching bases. This CDR3 contains 14 residues. Germline CDR1 is SEHNR and CDR2 is FQNEAQ (reference sequence). Between the trimmed V and J ends, which lost 3 bases and 3 bases, there was a span of 8 bases. CDR3 sequence reads: CASSLERDTGELFF. The CDR3 DNA reads as TGTGCCAGCAGCTTGGAGCGGGACACCGGGGAGCTGTTTTTT.

The genes are TRBV7-9 and TRBJ1-5; 7 bases agree with TRBD1. The ends lost 6 bases at V and 5 bases at J; junction bases unmatched: 4. This CDR3 region has 13 residues. CDR1 is SEHNR, CDR2 FQNEAQ, per germline (reference sequence). The CDR3 protein is CASSTGAYQPQHF. The CDR3 coding sequence is TGTGCCAGCAGTACAGGGGCTTATCAGCCCCAGCATTTT.